This record concerns one T cell receptor beta chain sequence. Other nucleotide sequences from this sample produce the same CDR3. The data derive from a study of OX40 agonist ivuxolimab in advanced cancers. Sequenced by immunoSEQ multiplex PCR; TCRdb stores in-frame clones only, minus some. Among tens of thousands of clones, about 84% were seen once, and the ten largest hold under 30%. The germline CDR1 and CDR2 sequences are MGHRA and YSYEKL. Losses at the gene ends were 1 base for V and 2 bases for J; bases not matched to a gene: 0. The CDR3 has 14 amino acids. The sample in question was CD4+ or CD8+ T cells sorted from blood, obtained in a trial of the OX40 agonist ivuxolimab. This TCR derives from an adult with an advanced solid tumor such as melanoma, head and neck, liver or kidney cancer. The V and J genes are TRBV4-1 and TRBJ2-7; 9 bases agree with TRBD1. Written as DNA, the CDR3 is TGCGCCAGCAGCCAAGGACAGGGGGCCTACGAGCAGTACTTC. It specifies CASSQGQGAYEQYF.